This TCR beta chain was identified in a study of T-cell reconstitution after alpha-beta-depleted transplantation in children. Study-wide results and caveats: Newly produced T cells mostly accounted for T-cell counts and diversity one year post-transplant. Where alpha-beta T cells came from about two months after transplant was reportedly several hundred expanded graft clones. Surviving thymic progenitors and recipient T cells were the source of high TCRbeta diversity at day 60 in some patients.

The CDR3 covers 14 residues. After removal of 3 bases from V and 8 bases from J, the junction contained 7 bases not matched to a gene. Looked up from germline, CDR1 is SGDLS and CDR2 is YYNGEE. This clonotype occurred many times. Its antigen is as yet unknown. Unique molecular identifiers were incorporated into the prepared TCRbeta library. From the PCR reads, TCRdb called clonotypes with MiXCR, one entry per CDR3 protein. The sample has roughly 4,000 distinct CDR3 sequences; approximately 19% are singletons. The receptor comes from a male patient between 2 and 9 years old who had a stem cell transplant for acute lymphoblastic leukemia, so the T cells may come from the graft donor. Sample: PBMCs, mostly from graft donor cells, taken 180 days after TCRalphabeta/CD19-depleted stem cell transplant. This chain connects TRBV9 to TRBJ1-1; TRBD1 matches at 10 bases. CDR3 protein: CASSGRQGAPEAFF. In DNA form, the CDR3 reads TGTGCCAGCAGCGGAAGACAGGGGGCGCCGGAAGCTTTCTTT.